This TCR beta chain was recorded in a study of beta chain features in type 1 diabetes. Regarding the study as a whole: Shortening that was moderate but significant affected the TCRB CDR3s of Type 1 diabetes patients in all four CD4+ subsets.

Every isolated RNA sample was fully reverse transcribed, so sequencing captured expressed TCRB transcripts. TCRdb's table, derived via immunoSEQ multiplex PCR, lists solely in-frame clones and lacks some. This table has fewer than 400,000 clones, approximately 10% appearing once. Worth noting for this clone: Its antigen is not known.

Sequenced material: central memory CD4+ T cells from blood. This sequence was found in a man aged 25 to 40 with type 1 diabetes.

As DNA, the CDR3 is TGTGCCAGCAGTGGATCAGGACTGATCTCTGGAAACACCATATATTTT. This codes for CASSGSGLISGNTIYF. The chain is built from TRBV25-1 and TRBJ1-3, with unresolved D. The CDR3 is 16 amino acids. Per germline, CDR1 MGHDK and CDR2 SYGVNS. V lost 4 bases, J lost 0 bases, and 13 bases lay in between.